These 4 T cell receptor beta chains came from one sample sequenced in a study of blood T cell repertoires in COVID-19. Assay used: immunoSEQ multiplex PCR; TCRdb lists only in-frame clones, some missing. The sample holds approximately 310,000 clones, 85% seen once. Sequences were obtained from PBMCs or T cells enriched from blood (not recorded which). The receptors were gathered from a woman in her twenties or thirties who had been exposed to COVID-19.

DNA for the CDR3: TGCAGCGTGGCAGGGGATACCCAAGAGACCCAGTACTTC. Translated: CSVAGDTQETQYF. The gene calls are TRBV29-1 and TRBJ2-5; D may be TRBD1 (6 bases). The CDR3 runs 13 residues. Germline V gives CDR1 SQVTM, CDR2 ANQGSEA. Trimming shortened V by 6 bases and J by 1 base, and 12 bases separated the two germline ends.

This clone was detected a few times. The chain carries TRBV6-1 and TRBJ1-5; D possibly corresponds to TRBD1 (6 bases). Germline V lookup: CDR1 MNHNS, CDR2 SASEGT. CDR3 length: 13 amino acids. Trimming cost V 2 bases and J 5 bases, with 7 bases left between them. CDR3 residues: CASSESGDQPQHF. The CDR3 DNA reads as TGTGCCAGCAGTGAATCAGGGGATCAGCCCCAGCATTTT.

CDR3 sequence: CASSLPPGAREAFF. In DNA, the CDR3 is TGTGCCAGCAGCCTACCCCCAGGGGCTCGGGAAGCTTTCTTT. The chain carries TRBV28 and TRBJ1-1; perhaps TRBD1 as D (6 bases). Germline V CDR1 and CDR2: MDHEN, SYDVKM. The CDR3 is made up of 14 amino acids. V lost 6 bases to trimming and J lost 8 bases, with 19 bases between them.

The V call is TRBV12-3 or TRBV12-4, the J call TRBJ1-2; 7 positions agree with TRBD1. This CDR3 spans 13 amino acids. With V trimmed by 11 bases and J by 8 bases, 14 bases remained unmatched. For the CDR3, the DNA is TGTGCCCTGGGGGTGACAGGGACAAGCGGCTACACCTTC. Translation: CALGVTGTSGYTF.